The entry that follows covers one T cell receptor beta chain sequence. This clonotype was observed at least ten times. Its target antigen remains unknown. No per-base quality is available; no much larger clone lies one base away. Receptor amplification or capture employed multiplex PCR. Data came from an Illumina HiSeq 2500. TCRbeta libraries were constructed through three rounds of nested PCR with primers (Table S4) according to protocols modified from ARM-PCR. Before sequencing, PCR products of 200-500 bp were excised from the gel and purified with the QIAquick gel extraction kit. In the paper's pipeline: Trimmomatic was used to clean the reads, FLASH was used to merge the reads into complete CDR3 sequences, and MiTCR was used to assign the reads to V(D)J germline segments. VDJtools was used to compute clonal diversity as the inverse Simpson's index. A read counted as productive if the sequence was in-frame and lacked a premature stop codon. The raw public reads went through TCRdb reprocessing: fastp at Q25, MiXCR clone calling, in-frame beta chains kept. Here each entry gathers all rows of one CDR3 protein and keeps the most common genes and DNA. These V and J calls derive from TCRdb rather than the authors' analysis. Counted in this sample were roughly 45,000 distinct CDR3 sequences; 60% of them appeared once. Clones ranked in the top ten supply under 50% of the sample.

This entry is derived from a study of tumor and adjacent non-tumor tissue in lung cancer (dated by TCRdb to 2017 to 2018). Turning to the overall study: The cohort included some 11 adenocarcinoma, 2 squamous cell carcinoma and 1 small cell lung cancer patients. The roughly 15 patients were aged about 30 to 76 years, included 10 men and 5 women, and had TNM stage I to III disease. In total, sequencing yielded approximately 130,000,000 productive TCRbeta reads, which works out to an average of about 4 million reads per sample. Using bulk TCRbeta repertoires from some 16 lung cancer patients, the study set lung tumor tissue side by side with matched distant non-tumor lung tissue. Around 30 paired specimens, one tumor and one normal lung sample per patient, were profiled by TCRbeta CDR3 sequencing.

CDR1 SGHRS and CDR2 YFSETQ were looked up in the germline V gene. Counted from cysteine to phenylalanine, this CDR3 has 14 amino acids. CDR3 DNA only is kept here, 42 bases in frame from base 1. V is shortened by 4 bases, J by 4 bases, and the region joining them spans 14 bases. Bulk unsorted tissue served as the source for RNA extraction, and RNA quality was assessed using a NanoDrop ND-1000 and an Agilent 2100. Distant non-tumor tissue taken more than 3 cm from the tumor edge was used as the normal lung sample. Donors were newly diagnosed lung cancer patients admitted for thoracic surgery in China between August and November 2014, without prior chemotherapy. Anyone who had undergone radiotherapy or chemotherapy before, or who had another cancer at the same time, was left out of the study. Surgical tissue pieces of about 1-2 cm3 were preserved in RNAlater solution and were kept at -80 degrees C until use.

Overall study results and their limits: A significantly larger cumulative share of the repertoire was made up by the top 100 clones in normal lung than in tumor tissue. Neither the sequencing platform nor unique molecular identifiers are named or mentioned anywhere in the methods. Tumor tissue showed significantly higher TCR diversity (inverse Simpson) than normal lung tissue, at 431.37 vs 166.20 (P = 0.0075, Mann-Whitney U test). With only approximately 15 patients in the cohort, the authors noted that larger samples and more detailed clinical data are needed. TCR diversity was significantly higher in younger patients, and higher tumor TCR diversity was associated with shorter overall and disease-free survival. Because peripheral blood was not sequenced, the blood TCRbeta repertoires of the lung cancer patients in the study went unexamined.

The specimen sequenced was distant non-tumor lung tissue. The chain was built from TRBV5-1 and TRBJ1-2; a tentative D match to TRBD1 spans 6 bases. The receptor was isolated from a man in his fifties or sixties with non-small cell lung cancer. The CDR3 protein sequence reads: CASSVMGQLYGYTF. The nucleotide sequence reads TGCGCCAGCAGCGTAATGGGACAACTCTATGGCTACACCTTC.